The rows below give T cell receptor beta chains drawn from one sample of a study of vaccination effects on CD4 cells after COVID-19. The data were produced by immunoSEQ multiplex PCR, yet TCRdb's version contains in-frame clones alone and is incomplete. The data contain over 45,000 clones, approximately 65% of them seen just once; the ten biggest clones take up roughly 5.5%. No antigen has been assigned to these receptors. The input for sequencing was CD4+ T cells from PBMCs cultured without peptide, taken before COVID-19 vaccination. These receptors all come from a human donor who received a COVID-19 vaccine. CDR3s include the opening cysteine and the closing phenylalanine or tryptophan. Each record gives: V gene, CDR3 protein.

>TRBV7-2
CASSLSGHAAYEQYF
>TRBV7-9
CASSTTTGTVNYGYTF
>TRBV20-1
CSASTGGIGETQYF
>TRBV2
CARGQTNTEAFF
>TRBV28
CASSFELLAAFF
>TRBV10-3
CASRTSGDENEQFF
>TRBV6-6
CASGPLSFGTEAFF
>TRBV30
CALSQRVNGGELFF
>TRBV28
CASSLSGKATDTQYF
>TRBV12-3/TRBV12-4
CASSLTADTQYF
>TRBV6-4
CASSESASGRETQYF
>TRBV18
CASSLQPGAINEKLFF
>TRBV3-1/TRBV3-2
CASSQGGNYGYTF
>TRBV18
CASSPGQGGSPLHF
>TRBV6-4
CASSAQLNTGELFF
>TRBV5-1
CASSADRGVYGYTF
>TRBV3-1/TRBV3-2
CASSQTGYEQYF
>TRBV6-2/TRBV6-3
CASSFTGGRVGYTF
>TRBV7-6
CASSKGPGTGGTYEQYF
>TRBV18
CASSPAGVQETQYF
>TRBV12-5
CASGLRTGRTYNEQFF
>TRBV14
CASSRYWSDTQYF
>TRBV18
CASSPPGQGYGYTF
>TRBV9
CASNRGNTGELFF
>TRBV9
CASSVEGQEGNEQFF
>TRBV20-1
CSASSGPMNTEAFF
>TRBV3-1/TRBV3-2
CASSQVGQGTEAFF
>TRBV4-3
CASSRDSGNTEAFF
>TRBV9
CASSVGGQSNEKLFF
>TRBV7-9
CASSSGTSGIIGDTQYF
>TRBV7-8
CASSLAGWEIAGGSGDTQYF
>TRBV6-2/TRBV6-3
CASSYAGVRWETQYF